A selection of T cell receptor beta chains follows, all from one sample in a study of blood T cell repertoires in COVID-19. Produced via immunoSEQ multiplex PCR; TCRdb's table is partial and in-frame only. The data contain over 350,000 clones, around 90% of them singletons. Sequencing input: PBMCs or T cells enriched from blood (not recorded which). The receptors come from a woman aged 18-30 years with acute COVID-19. The conserved cysteine and the conserved F or W are not part of the CDR3 here.

>TRBJ1-5|TRBV20-1
SASRTGGGQPQH
>TRBJ2-1|TRBV5-6
ASSDSGSSYNEQF
>TRBJ1-6|TRBV19
ASSILGTGGRAPLH
>TRBJ2-5|TRBV19
ASSIILQETQY
>TRBJ2-1|TRBV18
ASSPTSQQGLYEQF
>TRBJ2-1|TRBV4-3
ASSQESRNEQF
>TRBJ2-3|TRBV9
ASSVAVGTSGSLTDTQY
>TRBJ2-2|TRBV9
ASSVPSGSYNTGELF
>TRBJ1-4|TRBV19
ASSGGLGTRKLF
>TRBJ2-7|TRBV6-5
ASRRGQVSYEQY
>TRBJ2-7|TRBV11-3
ASSEGEGEQY
>TRBJ1-2|TRBV3-1/TRBV3-2
ASSQDIGGGYT
>TRBJ2-2|TRBV5-6
ASSLGSPLRDTGELF
>TRBJ1-2|TRBV4-3
ASSQDYEGTYGYT
>TRBJ2-1|TRBV6-1
ASSEARTDNEQF
>TRBJ2-7|TRBV29-1
SVVGGTHEQY
>TRBJ1-1|TRBV10-3
AISEPTGLLNTEAF
>TRBJ2-7|TRBV19
ASSITSGSTYEQY
>TRBJ2-3|TRBV7-8
ASSPLAGPDTQY
>TRBJ2-2|TRBV19
ASSIRTGGKTSGRNTGELF
>TRBJ1-2|TRBV19
ASTGGARYGYT
>TRBJ2-2|TRBV5-1
ASSLQRTNTGELF
>TRBJ1-2|TRBV3-1/TRBV3-2
ASSYTAGYGYT
>TRBJ1-2|TRBV5-1
ASTPLTANYGYT
>TRBJ1-1|TRBV6-5
ASSYSIDRIPEAF
>TRBJ2-2|TRBV15
ATSLSGRFDAGELF
>TRBJ2-5|TRBV6-2/TRBV6-3
ASSYPLPGETQY
>TRBJ2-7|TRBV30
AWTHRDRGIHEQY
>TRBJ1-2|TRBV12-3/TRBV12-4
ASTGQGVDGYT